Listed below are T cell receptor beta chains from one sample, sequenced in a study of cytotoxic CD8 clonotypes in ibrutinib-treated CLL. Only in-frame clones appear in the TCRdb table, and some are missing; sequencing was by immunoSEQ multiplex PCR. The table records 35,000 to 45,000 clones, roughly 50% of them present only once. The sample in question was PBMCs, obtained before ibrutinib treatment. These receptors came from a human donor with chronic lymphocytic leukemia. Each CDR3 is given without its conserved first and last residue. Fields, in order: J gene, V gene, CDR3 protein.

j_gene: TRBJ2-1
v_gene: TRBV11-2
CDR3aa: ASSLRTSGNEQF

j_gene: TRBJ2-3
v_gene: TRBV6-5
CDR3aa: ASPRDSYTDTQY

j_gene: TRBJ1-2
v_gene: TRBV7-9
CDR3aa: ASSLASGGRGYT

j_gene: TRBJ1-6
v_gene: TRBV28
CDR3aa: ASSPQDSPLH

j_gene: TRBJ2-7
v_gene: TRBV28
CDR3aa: ASSLSLAPVYEQY

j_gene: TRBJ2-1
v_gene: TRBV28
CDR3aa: ASSLVAGGLYNEQF

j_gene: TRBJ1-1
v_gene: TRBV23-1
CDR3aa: ASSQSNTAGDTEAF

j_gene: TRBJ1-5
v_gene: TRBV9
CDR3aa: ASSEGGSNQPQH

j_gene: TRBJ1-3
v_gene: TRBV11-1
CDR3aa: ASSLLPFSSGNTIY

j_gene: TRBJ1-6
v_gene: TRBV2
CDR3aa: ASILDRDRSPLH

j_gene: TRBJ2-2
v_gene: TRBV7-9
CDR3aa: ASSLIGTGELF

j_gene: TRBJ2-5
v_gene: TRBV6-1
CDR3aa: ASSEVAKETQY

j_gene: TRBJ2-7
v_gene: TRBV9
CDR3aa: ASSGGQGDFYEQY

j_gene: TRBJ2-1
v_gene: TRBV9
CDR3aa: ASSFRDRVDNEQF

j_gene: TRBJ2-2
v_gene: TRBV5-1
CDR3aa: ASSLVLAGGTGELF

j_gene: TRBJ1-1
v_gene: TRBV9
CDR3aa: ASSVEWVAGSEAF

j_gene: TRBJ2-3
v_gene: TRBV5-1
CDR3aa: ASRAGAANKITDTQY

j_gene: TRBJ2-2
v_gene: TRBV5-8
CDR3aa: ASSFLWDTGELF

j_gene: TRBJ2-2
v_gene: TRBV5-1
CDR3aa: ASSLERTAGGELF

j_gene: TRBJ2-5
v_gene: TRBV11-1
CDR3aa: ASSLGTSVTQY

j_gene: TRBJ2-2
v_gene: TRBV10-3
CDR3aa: ARREEVDTGELF

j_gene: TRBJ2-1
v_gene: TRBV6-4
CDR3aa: ASSRLVSSNEQF

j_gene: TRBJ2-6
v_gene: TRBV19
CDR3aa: ASSIVRTSGANVLT

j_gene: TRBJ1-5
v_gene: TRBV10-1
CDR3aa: ASSESTLLSGGDSNQPQH

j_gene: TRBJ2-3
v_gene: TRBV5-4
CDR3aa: ASSLGGGSTPQY

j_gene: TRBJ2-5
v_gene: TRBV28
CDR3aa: ASRPLWSRGLDEETQY

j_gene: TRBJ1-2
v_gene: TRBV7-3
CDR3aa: ASTLGATLRGYT

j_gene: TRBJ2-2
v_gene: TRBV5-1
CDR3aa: ASSRAQGAWAGELF

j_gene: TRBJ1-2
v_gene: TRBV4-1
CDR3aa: ASSQVWGDGGYT